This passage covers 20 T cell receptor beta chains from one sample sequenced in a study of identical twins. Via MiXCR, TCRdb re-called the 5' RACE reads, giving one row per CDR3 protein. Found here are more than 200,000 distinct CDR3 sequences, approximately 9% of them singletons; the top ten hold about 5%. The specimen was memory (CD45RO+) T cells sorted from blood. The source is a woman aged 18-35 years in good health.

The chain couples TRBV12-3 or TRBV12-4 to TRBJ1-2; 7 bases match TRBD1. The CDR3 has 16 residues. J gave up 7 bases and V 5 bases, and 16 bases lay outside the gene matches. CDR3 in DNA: TGTGCCAGCAGTCCCCCCCTGGTAGGCCCAGGGGGTGGCTACACCTTC. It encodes CASSPPLVGPGGGYTF.

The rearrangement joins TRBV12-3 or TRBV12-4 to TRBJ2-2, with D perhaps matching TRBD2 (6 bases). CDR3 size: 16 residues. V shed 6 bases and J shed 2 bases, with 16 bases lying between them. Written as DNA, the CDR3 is TGTGCCAGCAGCCAGCAGAGCGGGTCAAACACCGGGGAGCTGTTTTTT. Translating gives CASSQQSGSNTGELFF.

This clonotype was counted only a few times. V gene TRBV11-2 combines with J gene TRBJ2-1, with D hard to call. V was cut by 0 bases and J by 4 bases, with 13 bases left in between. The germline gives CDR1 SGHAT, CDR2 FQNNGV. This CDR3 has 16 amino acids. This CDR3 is CASSLDLAGTYNEQFF. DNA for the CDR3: TGTGCCAGCAGCTTAGATCTGGCAGGAACGTACAATGAGCAGTTCTTC.

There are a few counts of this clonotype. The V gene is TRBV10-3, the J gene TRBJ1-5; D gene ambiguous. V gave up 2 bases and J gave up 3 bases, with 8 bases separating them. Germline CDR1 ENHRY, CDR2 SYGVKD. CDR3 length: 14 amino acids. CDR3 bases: TGTGCCATCAGTGAGAGAGGTACCAATCAGCCCCAGCATTTT. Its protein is CAISERGTNQPQHF.

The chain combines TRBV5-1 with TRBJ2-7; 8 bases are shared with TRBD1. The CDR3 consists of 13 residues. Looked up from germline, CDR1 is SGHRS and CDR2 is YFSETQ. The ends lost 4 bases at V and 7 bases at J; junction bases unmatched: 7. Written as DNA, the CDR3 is TGCGCCAGCAGCCGTGGACAGGGTTTGGAGCAGTACTTC. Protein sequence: CASSRGQGLEQYF.

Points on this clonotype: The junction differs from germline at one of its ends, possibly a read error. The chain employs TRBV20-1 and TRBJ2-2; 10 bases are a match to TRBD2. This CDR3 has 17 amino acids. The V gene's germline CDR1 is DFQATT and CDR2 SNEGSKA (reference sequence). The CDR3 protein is CCASKLAGVSNTGELFF. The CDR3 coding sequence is TGCTGTGCTAGTAAGCTAGCGGGAGTTAGTAACACCGGGGAGCTGTTTTTT.

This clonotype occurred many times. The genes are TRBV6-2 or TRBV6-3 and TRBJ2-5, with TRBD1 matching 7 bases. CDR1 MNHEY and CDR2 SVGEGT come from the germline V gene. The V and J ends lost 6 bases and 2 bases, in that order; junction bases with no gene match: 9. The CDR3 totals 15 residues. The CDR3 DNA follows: TGTGCCAGCAGAATTCTGGGACAGACACAAGAGACCCAGTACTTC. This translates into CASRILGQTQETQYF.

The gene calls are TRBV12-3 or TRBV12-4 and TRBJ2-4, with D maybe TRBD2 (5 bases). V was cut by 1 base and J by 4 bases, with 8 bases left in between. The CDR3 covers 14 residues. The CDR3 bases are TGTGCCAGCAGTTTAGGGACTGCGAAAAACATTCAGTACTTC. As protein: CASSLGTAKNIQYF.

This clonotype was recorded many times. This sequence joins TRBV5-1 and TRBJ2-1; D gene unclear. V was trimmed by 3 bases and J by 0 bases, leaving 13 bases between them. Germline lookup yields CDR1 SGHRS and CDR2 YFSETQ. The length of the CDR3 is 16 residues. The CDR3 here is CASSSWPLSSYNEQFF. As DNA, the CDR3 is TGCGCCAGCAGCTCCTGGCCCTTAAGCTCCTACAATGAGCAGTTCTTC. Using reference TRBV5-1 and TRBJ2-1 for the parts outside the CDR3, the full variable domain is KAGVTQTPRYLIKTRGQQVTLSCSPISGHRSVSWYQQTPGQGLQFLFEYFSETQRNKGNFPGRFSGRQFSNSRSEMNVSTLELGDSALYLCASSSWPLSSYNEQFFGPGTRLTVL.

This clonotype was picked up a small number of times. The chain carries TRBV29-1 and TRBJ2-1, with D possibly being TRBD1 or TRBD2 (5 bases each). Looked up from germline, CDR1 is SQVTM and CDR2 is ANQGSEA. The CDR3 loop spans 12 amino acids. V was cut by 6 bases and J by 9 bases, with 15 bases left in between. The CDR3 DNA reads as TGCAGCGTCCAACGGGGCGCGGGTGAGCAGTTCTTC. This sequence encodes CSVQRGAGEQFF.

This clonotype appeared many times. CDR3 in amino acids: CASSFGTAIYGYTF. CDR3 in DNA: TGTGCCAGCAGTTTCGGGACAGCAATCTATGGCTACACCTTC. The genes are TRBV12-3 or TRBV12-4 and TRBJ1-2, with 7 bases matching TRBD1. V lost 3 bases and J lost 4; bases outside the gene matches: 5. The CDR3 covers 14 residues.

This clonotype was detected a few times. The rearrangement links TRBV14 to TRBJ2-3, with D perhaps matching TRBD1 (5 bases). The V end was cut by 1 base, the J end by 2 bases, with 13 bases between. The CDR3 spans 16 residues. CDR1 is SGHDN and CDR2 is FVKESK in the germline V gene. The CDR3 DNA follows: TGTGCCAGCAGCCAAGGAGTTGGACACTTCACAGATACGCAGTATTTT. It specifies CASSQGVGHFTDTQYF.

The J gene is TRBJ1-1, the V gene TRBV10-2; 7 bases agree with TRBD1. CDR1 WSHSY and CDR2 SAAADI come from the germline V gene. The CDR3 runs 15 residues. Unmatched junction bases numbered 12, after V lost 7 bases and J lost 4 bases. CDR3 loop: CASTERQGGSTEAFF. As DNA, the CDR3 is TGCGCCAGCACCGAACGACAGGGAGGTAGCACTGAAGCTTTCTTT.

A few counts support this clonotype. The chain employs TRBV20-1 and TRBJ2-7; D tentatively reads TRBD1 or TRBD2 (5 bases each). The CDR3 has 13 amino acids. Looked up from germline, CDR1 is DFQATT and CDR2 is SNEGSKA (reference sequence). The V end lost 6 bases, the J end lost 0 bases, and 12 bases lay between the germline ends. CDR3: CSAKTGTSYEQYF. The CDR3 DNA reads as TGCAGTGCAAAGACGGGGACCTCCTACGAGCAGTACTTC.

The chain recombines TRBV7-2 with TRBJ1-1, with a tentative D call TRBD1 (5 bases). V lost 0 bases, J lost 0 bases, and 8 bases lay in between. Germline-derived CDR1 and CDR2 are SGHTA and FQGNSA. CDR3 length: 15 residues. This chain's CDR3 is CASSLAAGLNTEAFF. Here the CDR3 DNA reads TGTGCCAGCAGCTTAGCAGCAGGGCTGAACACTGAAGCTTTCTTT.

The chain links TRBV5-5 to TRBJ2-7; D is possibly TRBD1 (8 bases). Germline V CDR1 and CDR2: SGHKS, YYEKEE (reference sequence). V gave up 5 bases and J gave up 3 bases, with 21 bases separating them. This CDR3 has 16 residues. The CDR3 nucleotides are TGTGCCAGCAGGAAGGGAGGGACAGGAAGAGTCTACGAGCAGTACTTC. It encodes CASRKGGTGRVYEQYF.

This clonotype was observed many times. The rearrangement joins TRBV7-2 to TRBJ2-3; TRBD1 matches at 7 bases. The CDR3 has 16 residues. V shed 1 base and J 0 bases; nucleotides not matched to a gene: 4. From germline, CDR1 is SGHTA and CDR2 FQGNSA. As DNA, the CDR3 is TGTGCCAGCAGCTTAGGTCGACAGGGAAGCACAGATACGCAGTATTTT. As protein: CASSLGRQGSTDTQYF.

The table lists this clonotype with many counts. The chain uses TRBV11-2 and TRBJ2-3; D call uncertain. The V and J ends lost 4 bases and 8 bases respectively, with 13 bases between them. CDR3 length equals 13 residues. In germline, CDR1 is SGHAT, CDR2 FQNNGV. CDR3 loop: CASSSPTGRTQYF. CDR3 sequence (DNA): TGTGCCAGCAGCTCCCCCACCGGGCGTACGCAGTATTTT.

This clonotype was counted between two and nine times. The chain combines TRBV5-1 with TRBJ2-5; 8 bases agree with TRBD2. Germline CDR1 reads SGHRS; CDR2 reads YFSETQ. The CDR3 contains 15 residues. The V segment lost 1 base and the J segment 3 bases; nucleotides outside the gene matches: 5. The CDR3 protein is CASSLSTSGKETQYF. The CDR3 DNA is TGCGCCAGCAGCTTGAGCACTAGCGGAAAAGAGACCCAGTACTTC.

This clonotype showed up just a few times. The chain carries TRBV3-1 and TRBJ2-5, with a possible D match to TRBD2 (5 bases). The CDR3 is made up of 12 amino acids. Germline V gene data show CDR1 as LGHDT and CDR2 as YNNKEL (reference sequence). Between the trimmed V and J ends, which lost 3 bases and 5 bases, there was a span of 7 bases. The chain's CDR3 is CASSQRDETQYF. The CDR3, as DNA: TGTGCCAGCAGCCAGAGGGATGAGACCCAGTACTTC.